These 10 T cell receptor beta chains came from one sample sequenced in a study of Ad26.COV2.S vaccination and SARS-CoV-2 variants. The data were produced by immunoSEQ multiplex PCR, yet TCRdb's version contains in-frame clones alone and is incomplete. This table holds about 250,000 clones, around 88% found once. As for treatment: roughly 18 received Ad26.COV2.S at low or high dose, single or two shots; 5 received placebo; per-sample allocation not given. Vaccine and placebo recipients were sampled on day 63 after the first injection. This specimen was peripheral blood, taken in a trial of Ad26.COV2.S vaccine versus placebo. These TCRs come from a person between 18 and 65 years old who received the Ad26.COV2.S COVID-19 vaccine or a placebo.

The V and J genes are TRBV7-2 and TRBJ2-2; D remains ambiguous. The CDR3 is 14 amino acids. Germline CDR1 reads SGHTA; CDR2 reads FQGNSA. The germline V and J ends were trimmed by 5 bases and 1 base, with 8 bases remaining between them. The CDR3 DNA follows: TGTGCCAGCAGCCCAGTTCTGAACACCGGGGAGCTGTTTTTT. Translating it yields CASSPVLNTGELFF.

This chain links TRBV5-6 with TRBJ2-7, with TRBD2 identical over 9 bases. CDR1 SGHDT and CDR2 YYEEEE come from the germline V gene. Trimming removed 3 bases from V and 6 bases from J; junction bases left unmatched: 10. The CDR3 consists of 15 residues. CDR3 bases: TGTGCCAGCAGCTGGGGCCCTAGCGGGAACCGCGAGCAGTACGTC. Protein: CASSWGPSGNREQYV.

The chain uses TRBV2 and TRBJ1-5, with D unclear. From germline, CDR1 is SNHLY and CDR2 FYNNEI. The CDR3 loop spans 15 amino acids. V dropped 3 bases and J dropped 6 bases, with 15 bases sitting between them. The CDR3 loop is CASSESILRSQPQHF. The CDR3 bases are TGTGCCAGCAGTGAGAGTATTCTGAGGAGTCAGCCCCAGCATTTT.

The genes are TRBV19 and TRBJ1-5; the D gene is possibly TRBD1 (6 bases). The CDR3 is made up of 14 amino acids. The germline gives CDR1 LNHDA, CDR2 SQIVND (reference sequence). V lost 3 bases to trimming and J lost 7 bases, with 13 bases between them. CDR3 in DNA: TGTGCCAGTAGTATGCGGGGAGGGGGACAGCCCCAGCATTTT. Encoded protein: CASSMRGGGQPQHF.

The chain couples TRBV29-1 to TRBJ1-1; 7 bases line up with TRBD1. V shed 4 bases and J 2 bases; nucleotides not matched to a gene: 4. This CDR3 is built from 13 residues. Germline CDR1 and CDR2: SQVTM and ANQGSEA. CDR3 bases: TGCAGCGTTGCGACAGGGCGTAACACTGAAGCTTTCTTT. Protein product: CSVATGRNTEAFF.

This clone was recorded once. The chain carries TRBV11-1 and TRBJ1-6, with TRBD1 as a possible D gene (6 bases). This CDR3 is 14 amino acids long. The ends were cut back, 4 bases at V and 6 bases at J, with 10 bases in the middle. The V gene's germline CDR1 is SGHAT and CDR2 FQDESV (reference sequence). The CDR3 bases are TGTGCCAGCAGCTCAGGACAGACTAATTCACCCCTCCACTTT. Translated, it gives CASSSGQTNSPLHF.

This rearrangement joins TRBV7-2 to TRBJ2-3; the D gene is possibly TRBD2 (6 bases). This CDR3 is built from 14 residues. V was clipped by 5 bases and J by 0 bases, with 9 bases between them. From germline, CDR1 is SGHTA and CDR2 FQGNSA. The CDR3 loop reads CASSGGVSTDTQYF. As DNA, the CDR3 is TGTGCCAGCAGCGGCGGGGTGAGCACAGATACGCAGTATTTT.

Turning to this clone: In the same sample, other DNA sequences code for this CDR3. The chain couples TRBV7-2 to TRBJ2-7; D might be TRBD1 (6 bases). Germline CDR1 is SGHTA and CDR2 is FQGNSA. Trimming took 1 base from V and 4 from J, leaving 8 bases between them. The CDR3 has 13 residues. In DNA, the CDR3 is TGTGCCAGCAGCTTAGTCAGGGGTTACGAGCAGTACTTC. Amino acids: CASSLVRGYEQYF.

The chain links TRBV5-1 to TRBJ2-3, with TRBD2 as a possible D gene (5 bases). Trimming removed 4 bases from V and 5 bases from J, with 14 bases in between. CDR3 size: 14 residues. Germline V gene lookup returns CDR1 SGHRS and CDR2 YFSETQ. The CDR3 here is CASSRGTRQDTQYF. CDR3 coding DNA: TGCGCCAGCAGCCGGGGAACTCGCCAAGATACGCAGTATTTT.

This chain links TRBV7-9 with TRBJ2-6; D is uncertain. The CDR3 has 15 amino acids. Trimming took 8 bases from V and 0 from J, leaving 11 bases between them. The germline V gene encodes CDR1 SEHNR and CDR2 FQNEAQ (reference sequence). CDR3 DNA sequence: TGTGCCAGCTATGAAGTGAGCTCTGGGGCCAACGTCCTGACTTTC. It translates to CASYEVSSGANVLTF.